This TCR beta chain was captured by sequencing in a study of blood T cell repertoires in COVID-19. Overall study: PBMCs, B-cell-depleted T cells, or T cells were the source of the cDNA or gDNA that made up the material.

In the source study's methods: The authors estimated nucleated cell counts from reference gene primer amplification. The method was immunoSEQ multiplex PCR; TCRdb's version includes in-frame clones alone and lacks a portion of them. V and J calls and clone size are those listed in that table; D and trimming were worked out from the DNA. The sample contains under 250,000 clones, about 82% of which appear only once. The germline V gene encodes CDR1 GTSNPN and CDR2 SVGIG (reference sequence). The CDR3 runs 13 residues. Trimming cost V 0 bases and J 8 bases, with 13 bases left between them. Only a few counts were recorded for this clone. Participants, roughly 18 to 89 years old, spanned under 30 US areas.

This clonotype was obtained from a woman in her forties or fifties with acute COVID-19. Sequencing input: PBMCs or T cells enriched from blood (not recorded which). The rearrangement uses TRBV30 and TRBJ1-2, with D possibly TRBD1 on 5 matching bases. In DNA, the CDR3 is TGTGCCTGGAGTGTACGTGGAGGGACCGGCTACACCTTC. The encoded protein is CAWSVRGGTGYTF.